Listed below are T cell receptor beta chains from one sample, sequenced in a study of T cells in localized non-small cell lung cancer. Profiling relied on immunoSEQ multiplex PCR, and the TCRdb table lists in-frame clones only, not all of them. The sample has some 10,000 clones; approximately 81% are singletons. The material was peripheral blood, obtained before any cancer treatment. These receptors all stem from a male donor at least 60 years old with stage III lung adenocarcinoma. CDR3s include the opening cysteine and the closing phenylalanine or tryptophan. The D gene is left open where the match is weak. Clone size is given for some rows only: seen once, a few or many times, or a class if the clone is expanded.

J	size	V	D	CDR3	DNA
TRBJ2-3	once	TRBV11-3	-	CASSPQGTDTQYF	TGTGCCAGCAGCCCCCAGGGAACAGATACGCAGTATTTT
TRBJ2-2	-	TRBV6-5	TRBD2	CASSPSSGSTGELFF	TGTGCCAGCAGTCCAAGTAGCGGGAGCACCGGGGAGCTGTTTTTT
TRBJ2-5	-	TRBV7-2	TRBD1	CASSPTGQTQETQYF	TGTGCCAGCAGCCCCACGGGACAGACCCAAGAGACCCAGTACTTC
TRBJ1-2	few	TRBV7-9	TRBD1	CASSLGQGRLYGYTF	TGTGCCAGCAGCTTAGGACAGGGGCGGTTATATGGCTACACCTTC
TRBJ1-6	-	TRBV14	-	CASSLSGNSPLHF	TGTGCCAGCAGTTTGAGCGGGAATTCACCCCTCCACTTT
TRBJ1-1	-	TRBV6-5	-	CACSYSAGAEDTEAFF	TGTGCCTGCAGTTACTCGGCCGGGGCGGAGGACACTGAAGCTTTCTTT
TRBJ1-1	-	TRBV18	-	CASSPTAQNTEAFF	TGTGCCAGCTCTCCAACAGCGCAGAACACTGAAGCTTTCTTT
TRBJ2-1	once	TRBV27	-	CASSSFGANEQFF	TGTGCCAGCAGTTCGTTCGGGGCCAATGAGCAGTTCTTC
TRBJ1-5	once	TRBV7-3	-	CASSLSGNQPQHF	TGTGCCAGCAGCTTATCTGGGAATCAGCCCCAGCATTTT
TRBJ2-7	-	TRBV13	-	CASSSTGLSYEQYF	TGTGCCAGCAGCTCCACTGGGTTGAGCTACGAGCAGTACTTC
TRBJ2-3	-	TRBV7-3	TRBD1	CASSLTGGWGDTQYF	TGTGCCAGCAGCTTGACAGGGGGCTGGGGAGATACGCAGTATTTT
TRBJ2-7	-	TRBV9	-	CASSVESGSYEQYF	TGTGCCAGCAGCGTAGAATCGGGCTCCTACGAGCAGTACTTC
TRBJ1-1	-	TRBV19	TRBD1	CASSIFRAGGTRDTEAFF	TGTGCCAGTAGCATCTTCAGGGCAGGGGGCACCCGGGACACTGAAGCTTTCTTT
TRBJ2-5	once	TRBV7-9	-	CASSLGPPTGLGETQYF	TGTGCCAGCAGCTTAGGGCCCCCCACAGGGCTGGGAGAGACCCAGTACTTC
TRBJ2-7	-	TRBV7-7	-	CASSLGATYEQYF	TGTGCTAGCAGCTTAGGAGCTACCTACGAGCAGTACTTC
TRBJ2-1	-	TRBV11-2	-	CASRWRAGREQFF	TGTGCCAGCAGGTGGCGGGCAGGGAGGGAGCAGTTCTTC
TRBJ2-1	medium-sized	TRBV9	-	CASSVGVASYNEQFF	TGTGCCAGCAGCGTAGGGGTGGCCTCCTACAATGAGCAGTTCTTC
TRBJ2-7	-	TRBV5-6	TRBD2	CASSGAGEAYEQYF	TGTGCCAGCAGCGGAGCGGGGGAAGCCTACGAGCAGTACTTC
TRBJ2-1	-	TRBV5-1	-	CASRVGSAANEQFF	TGCGCCAGCAGGGTCGGCTCAGCGGCCAATGAGCAGTTCTTC
TRBJ2-1	-	TRBV19	TRBD2	CASSLMTSGRNEQFF	TGTGCCAGTAGTTTAATGACTAGCGGGAGAAATGAGCAGTTCTTC
TRBJ2-2	-	TRBV6-6	TRBD1	CASSKTGANTGELFF	TGTGCCAGCAGCAAGACAGGGGCGAACACCGGGGAGCTGTTTTTT
TRBJ2-5	-	TRBV6-1	TRBD1	CASSEDWSGGRETQYF	TGTGCCAGCAGTGAAGATTGGTCAGGGGGCAGAGAGACCCAGTACTTC
TRBJ2-1	once	TRBV6-1	-	CASSEAAFPYNEQFF	TGTGCCAGCAGTGAAGCCGCGTTTCCCTACAATGAGCAGTTCTTC
TRBJ2-7	-	TRBV6-6	-	CASSYGPSYEQYF	TGTGCCAGCAGTTACGGACCTTCCTACGAGCAGTACTTC
TRBJ2-3	-	TRBV10-3	TRBD2	CAISSGRITDTQYF	TGTGCCATCAGCAGCGGGAGGATTACAGATACGCAGTATTTT
TRBJ1-5	-	TRBV28	-	CASSLNEGYQPQHF	TGTGCCAGCAGTTTAAACGAGGGATATCAGCCCCAGCATTTT
TRBJ2-2	-	TRBV5-1	-	CASSLRAGAGELFF	TGCGCCAGCAGCTTAAGGGCCGGAGCCGGGGAGCTGTTTTTT
TRBJ2-2	-	TRBV11-2	-	CASSLFPGTGELFF	TGTGCCAGCAGCTTATTCCCAGGGACCGGGGAGCTGTTTTTT
TRBJ2-1	-	TRBV7-2	-	CASSLGFATTMSEFF	TGTGCCAGCAGCTTAGGTTTTGCAACGACAATGAGCGAGTTCTTC
TRBJ1-2	-	TRBV15	-	CATSREDPRAGYTF	TGTGCCACCAGCAGGGAAGACCCTAGGGCAGGCTACACCTTC
TRBJ2-3	-	TRBV23-1	-	CASSRSRGGIKAPLDTQYF	TGCGCCAGCAGTCGATCGAGGGGGGGGATCAAGGCCCCTTTAGATACGCAGTATTTT
TRBJ1-2	-	TRBV19	TRBD1	CASTKGDRGGYGYTF	TGTGCCAGTACCAAGGGGGACAGGGGTGGGTATGGCTACACCTTC